This T cell receptor beta chain was obtained from a study of immune heterogeneity within non-small cell lung tumors. Findings and caveats of the study: Identical dominant CDR3 beta clonotypes were found recurring across a patient's tumor sites, along with site-unique high-frequency clones.

The starting template was genomic DNA from bulk tumor, about 600 ng per sample. From each primary tumor, several far-apart biopsies were obtained during surgery. Curative surgical treatment was performed in patients who had newly diagnosed, untreated non-small cell lung cancer. Trimming took 3 bases from V and 4 from J; bases not matched to a gene: 3. The CDR3 is 16 residues long. The germline CDR1 and CDR2 sequences are MGHRA and YSYEKL. Multiplex PCR amplified TCR beta CDR3 with 32 V and 13 J primers. TCRdb fed the multiplex PCR reads into MiXCR, producing one record per CDR3 protein. The sample records about 3,000 distinct CDR3 sequences, approximately 51% being singletons. A remark on this clonotype: What it binds is not known.

The chain has TRBV4-1 and TRBJ2-2; 12 bases align to TRBD2. This clonotype originated in a man aged 65 to 79 with non-small cell lung cancer. The material sequenced was lung tumor tissue. The CDR3 loop is CASSHPSGRGTGELFF. The DNA for the CDR3 is TGCGCCAGCAGCCATCCTAGCGGGAGGGGCACCGGGGAGCTGTTTTTT.